The 24 T cell receptor beta chains below come from one sample, sequenced in a study of a mutant IDH1 vaccine in newly diagnosed glioma. Their antigens are not known. Time point given: week 23, last vaccination. In every dose of vaccine, 300 ug of mutant IDH1 20-mer peptide was given alongside topical imiquimod. Only in-frame clones appear in the TCRdb table, and some are missing; sequencing was by immunoSEQ multiplex PCR. In the table there are 40,000 to 45,000 clones, around four fifths of which are singletons. Material: PBMCs, obtained from a glioma patient whose treatment included an IDH1 peptide vaccine. The origin of the receptors is a man aged 45-65 years with glioma.

The rearrangement joins TRBV5-5 to TRBJ1-1; D is unclear. The germline V and J ends were trimmed by 3 bases and 2 bases, with 8 bases remaining between them. The germline CDR1 and CDR2 sequences are SGHKS and YYEKEE (reference sequence). This CDR3 spans 13 amino acids. The CDR3 DNA sequence: TGTGCCAGCAGCTCTAGGGATAACACTGAAGCTTTCTTT. Residues: CASSSRDNTEAFF.

V is TRBV25-1 and J is TRBJ2-5; TRBD2 matches 10 bases. Losses at the gene ends were 7 bases for V and 5 bases for J; bases not matched to a gene: 7. The CDR3 totals 14 residues. In germline, CDR1 is MGHDK, CDR2 SYGVNS. Here the CDR3 reads CASTPAGGLETQYF. DNA for the CDR3: TGTGCCAGCACCCCAGCGGGGGGGCTGGAGACCCAGTACTTC.

This chain connects TRBV27 to TRBJ1-5; tentatively, D is TRBD1 (6 bases). The CDR3 loop spans 15 amino acids. The germline V gene has CDR1 MNHEY and CDR2 SMNVEV (reference sequence). With 2 bases removed from V and 4 bases from J, the gap between germline ends came to 12 bases. CDR3 in amino acids: CASSLVIGGNQPQHF. The CDR3 DNA follows: TGTGCCAGCAGTTTAGTAATAGGGGGTAATCAGCCCCAGCATTTT.

The chain recombines TRBV2 with TRBJ2-5; 9 positions match TRBD1. The V gene's germline CDR1 is SNHLY and CDR2 FYNNEI. The CDR3 is 13 residues long. V was pared by 5 bases and J by 3 bases, with 1 base of the junction left unmatched. This CDR3 is CASSRDREETQYF. CDR3 DNA: TGTGCCAGCAGTCGGGACAGGGAAGAGACCCAGTACTTC.

This clone was seen a few times. This chain joins TRBV12-5 and TRBJ2-3; D is unresolved. CDR1 LGHNT and CDR2 FRNRAP come from the germline V gene. Trimming stripped 2 bases from V and 0 bases from J, with 3 bases between. This CDR3 region has 13 residues. The DNA of the CDR3 is TGTGCTAGTGGTTTGTGGAGCACAGATACGCAGTATTTT. Residues: CASGLWSTDTQYF. Full variable domain (rest looked up from reference TRBV12-5 and TRBJ2-3): DARVTQTPRHKVTEMGQEVTMRCQPILGHNTVFWYRQTMMQGLELLAYFRNRAPLDDSGMPKDRFSAEMPDATLATLKIQPSEPRDSAVYFCASGLWSTDTQYFGPGTRLTVL.

The chain employs TRBV6-5 and TRBJ1-5, with D possibly matching TRBD1 (5 bases). CDR3 size: 15 residues. Trimming cost V 0 bases and J 7 bases, with 13 bases left between them. Per the germline V gene, CDR1 is MNHEY and CDR2 is SVGAGI. The CDR3 coding sequence is TGTGCCAGCAGTTACTCAATCAGGGACCGCCAGCCCCAGCATTTT. This gives the protein CASSYSIRDRQPQHF.

The rearrangement links TRBV11-2 to TRBJ1-1; 9 bases are a match to TRBD1. The length of the CDR3 is 15 residues. V lost 5 bases and J lost 5; bases outside the gene matches: 9. Germline V gives CDR1 SGHAT, CDR2 FQNNGV. DNA for the CDR3: TGTGCCAGCAGCGTAGGACAGGGGATAGGAACTGAAGCTTTCTTT. This sequence encodes CASSVGQGIGTEAFF.

The gene calls are TRBV5-1 and TRBJ1-6, with D tentatively TRBD1 (5 bases). The CDR3 is made up of 15 amino acids. The germline V gene encodes CDR1 SGHRS and CDR2 YFSETQ. V dropped 4 bases and J dropped 7 bases, with 15 bases sitting between them. For the CDR3, the DNA is TGCGCCAGCAGCCCCCGTCCAGGGAACAATTCACCCCTCCACTTT. Its protein product is CASSPRPGNNSPLHF.

This clone was seen only once. The rearrangement joins TRBV4-3 to TRBJ2-7; D may match TRBD1 or TRBD2 (5 bases each). The CDR3 has 15 residues. The germline V gene has CDR1 LGHNA and CDR2 YSLEER. Trimming shortened V by 4 bases and J by 1 base, and 14 bases separated the two germline ends. In DNA form, the CDR3 reads TGCGCCAGCAGCCTAACCAGGGACGCATCCTACGAGCAGTACTTC. Residues: CASSLTRDASYEQYF.

V is TRBV5-6 and J is TRBJ1-1; 8 positions match TRBD1. CDR1 and CDR2 from the germline V gene are SGHDT and YYEEEE. V lost 2 bases to trimming and J lost 4 bases; unmatched junction nucleotides: 4. The CDR3 has 14 residues. As DNA, the CDR3 is TGTGCCAGCAGCTTTGACAGGGGTTTCACTGAAGCTTTCTTT. Translated, it gives CASSFDRGFTEAFF.

This chain links TRBV5-4 with TRBJ1-2; 9 bases match TRBD1. V lost 0 bases to trimming and J lost 6 bases; unmatched junction nucleotides: 9. The CDR3 contains 16 residues. Germline CDR1 reads SGHNT; CDR2 reads YYREEE (reference sequence). The CDR3 DNA sequence: TGTGCCAGCAGCTTGGCGGTTCGGGGACAGGGCCATGGCTACACCTTC. It specifies CASSLAVRGQGHGYTF.

This chain links TRBV10-3 with TRBJ1-3; 7 positions match TRBD1. The germline CDR1 and CDR2 sequences are ENHRY and SYGVKD. The trim removed 7 bases at V and 3 bases at J, leaving 12 bases unmatched. The CDR3 extends over 16 amino acids. The CDR3 protein is CAITGGHRGGGNTIYF. In DNA form, the CDR3 reads TGTGCCATCACAGGGGGGCACAGGGGAGGTGGAAACACCATATATTTT.

The V gene is TRBV4-1, the J gene TRBJ1-2; D is uncertain. Germline V gene sequence: CDR1 MGHRA, CDR2 YSYEKL. The CDR3 sequence is 12 residues long. Trimming removed 3 bases at V and 0 bases at J, with 2 bases between. The CDR3 coding sequence is TGCGCCAGCAGCCAGGCTAACTATGGCTACACCTTC. It is translated as CASSQANYGYTF.

The chain has TRBV10-3 and TRBJ2-7; 9 nucleotides align to TRBD1. V shed 5 bases and J 3 bases; nucleotides not matched to a gene: 8. The length of the CDR3 is 15 residues. The germline gives CDR1 ENHRY, CDR2 SYGVKD. The CDR3 DNA follows: TGTGCCATCAGTCCTACGCCGGGACAGGGCTACGAGCAGTACTTC. Translation: CAISPTPGQGYEQYF.

This sequence joins TRBV5-1 and TRBJ1-4; the D is unclear. V gave up 5 bases and J gave up 7 bases, with 12 bases separating them. This CDR3 is built from 13 residues. Germline V gives CDR1 SGHRS, CDR2 YFSETQ. In DNA form, the CDR3 reads TGCGCCAGCAGGGCCGAGACGGGTGAAAAACTGTTTTTT. This translates into CASRAETGEKLFF.

Here the CDR3 reads CASSLDPGGEQYF. The CDR3 region has the DNA TGCGCCAGCAGCTTGGACCCTGGCGGCGAGCAGTACTTC. The chain has TRBV5-1 and TRBJ2-7, with D hard to call. This CDR3 contains 13 residues. Between the trimmed V and J ends, which lost 0 bases and 6 bases, there was a span of 10 bases. The germline gives CDR1 SGHRS, CDR2 YFSETQ.

This chain joins TRBV5-1 and TRBJ1-1, with D unclear. Germline V gene sequence: CDR1 SGHRS, CDR2 YFSETQ. The CDR3 is made up of 12 amino acids. V lost 4 bases, J lost 1 base, and 5 bases lay in between. CDR3 sequence: CASSRANTEAFF. The CDR3 DNA follows: TGCGCCAGCAGCAGGGCGAACACTGAAGCTTTCTTT.

The genes are TRBV7-2 and TRBJ1-2; maybe TRBD1 (5 bases). This CDR3 has 14 residues. Germline V lookup: CDR1 SGHTA, CDR2 FQGNSA. V was cut by 5 bases and J by 8 bases, with 18 bases left in between. The CDR3 region is CASSPRRGRQGYTF. CDR3 DNA sequence: TGTGCCAGCAGCCCCCGGAGGGGTCGTCAAGGCTACACCTTC.

The chain uses TRBV7-3 and TRBJ2-1, with D perhaps matching TRBD1 or TRBD2 (5 bases each). Trimming left V 5 bases short and J 8 bases short, with 16 bases between. The germline gives CDR1 SGHTA, CDR2 FQGTGA. The CDR3 spans 14 residues. CDR3 sequence (DNA): TGTGCCAGCAGCCCGGGGCTCGCTGTGGATGAGCAGTTCTTC. Translated: CASSPGLAVDEQFF.

The rearrangement links TRBV7-2 to TRBJ1-1, with unresolved D. Germline V gene lookup returns CDR1 SGHTA and CDR2 FQGNSA. The CDR3 loop spans 14 amino acids. The V end was cut by 3 bases, the J end by 0 bases, with 8 bases between. Here the CDR3 DNA reads TGTGCCAGCAGCTTGAACAGACTGAACACTGAAGCTTTCTTT. Translated: CASSLNRLNTEAFF.

J is TRBJ1-6 and V is TRBV27; TRBD1 matches 9 bases. The germline CDR1 and CDR2 sequences are MNHEY and SMNVEV (reference sequence). CDR3 length equals 15 residues. J gave up 10 bases and V 4 bases, and 8 bases lay outside the gene matches. The CDR3 loop reads CASSSPGQGRSPLHF. The CDR3 DNA reads TGTGCCAGCAGTTCCCCGGGACAGGGAAGGTCACCCCTCCACTTT.

J is TRBJ2-2 and V is TRBV7-2; maybe TRBD1 (5 bases). CDR1 and CDR2 (germline): SGHTA, FQGNSA. V lost 5 bases and J lost 4, with 17 bases in between. This CDR3 spans 16 amino acids. CDR3: CASSRQLTSGTGELFF. In nucleotides, the CDR3 is TGTGCCAGCAGCCGACAGCTAACCTCGGGCACCGGGGAGCTGTTTTTT.

J is TRBJ2-2 and V is TRBV5-5; TRBD1 aligns across 9 bases. The CDR3 is 14 residues long. Losses at the gene ends were 3 bases for V and 7 bases for J; bases not matched to a gene: 4. Germline-derived CDR1 and CDR2 are SGHKS and YYEKEE (reference sequence). The CDR3 nucleotides are TGTGCCAGCAGCTGGGACAGGGCTGACGGGGAGCTGTTTTTT. As protein: CASSWDRADGELFF.

The chain links TRBV19 to TRBJ1-5, with a tentative D call TRBD1 (6 bases). Trimming removed 10 bases from V and 9 bases from J, with 10 bases in between. The CDR3 spans 10 residues. Germline V gene data show CDR1 as LNHDA and CDR2 as SQIVND (reference sequence). Here the CDR3 DNA reads TGTGCCACCGGGGGCGGGCCCCAGCATTTT. This sequence encodes CATGGGPQHF.